These 30 T cell receptor beta chains were all obtained from the same sample, sequenced in a study of cytotoxic CD8 clonotypes in ibrutinib-treated CLL. The data were produced by immunoSEQ multiplex PCR, yet TCRdb's version contains in-frame clones alone and is incomplete. The data contain some 25,000 clones, around 84% of them seen just once; the ten biggest clones take up 8.5% to 10%. Here the sequenced sample was PBMCs, taken before ibrutinib treatment. Receptor source: a human donor with chronic lymphocytic leukemia.

Turning to this clone: One end of the junction is discordant with germline, which a read error may explain. Here the CDR3 DNA reads TGTGCCTGCAGAGCTCGGGGCTCCCTCACCGGGGAGCTGTTTTTT. This sequence encodes CACRARGSLTGELFF. V usage is TRBV7-2 and J usage is TRBJ2-2, with D perhaps being TRBD1 or TRBD2 (5 bases each). Germline V gene sequence: CDR1 SGHTA, CDR2 FQGNSA. The CDR3 spans 15 residues.

This clone was detected once. The chain couples TRBV5-6 to TRBJ2-2, with 15 positions matching TRBD2. The CDR3 spans 19 residues. In germline, CDR1 is SGHDT, CDR2 YYEEEE. V trimming: 4 bases; J trimming: 4 bases; junction bases outside the gene matches: 11. CDR3 coding DNA: TGTGCCAGCAGCCAGTCAGGACTAGCGGGAGGGCCACGCACCGGGGAGCTGTTTTTT. Residues: CASSQSGLAGGPRTGELFF.

The CDR3 DNA reads as TGTGCCAGCTGGGCCGGAACCGGGACAGGAAACACTGAAGCTTTCTTT. Protein: CASWAGTGTGNTEAFF. V is TRBV7-2 and J is TRBJ1-1; TRBD1 agrees at 8 bases. Germline loops: CDR1 SGHTA, CDR2 FQGNSA. The V and J ends lost 8 bases and 2 bases, in that order; junction bases with no gene match: 13. The CDR3 spans 16 residues.

The J gene is TRBJ2-7, the V gene TRBV19; 11 positions match TRBD2. Trimming at V came to 5 bases and at J to 1 base, leaving 4 bases not matched to a gene. Germline assignment: CDR1 LNHDA and CDR2 SQIVND (reference sequence). The CDR3 extends over 15 amino acids. This CDR3 reads CASSFSGRASYEQYF. The CDR3 region has the DNA TGTGCCAGTAGTTTTAGCGGGAGGGCGTCCTACGAGCAGTACTTC.

The chain recombines TRBV30 with TRBJ2-7; maybe TRBD1 (6 bases). Trimming stripped 0 bases from V and 4 bases from J, with 10 bases between. The length of the CDR3 is 13 residues. Looked up from germline, CDR1 is GTSNPN and CDR2 is SVGIG (reference sequence). DNA of the CDR3: TGTGCCTGGAGTGTAAGACAGGAATACGAGCAGTACTTC. It specifies CAWSVRQEYEQYF.

This clone was picked up a small number of times. The chain is built from TRBV2 and TRBJ2-7, with a tentative D call TRBD1 (5 bases). CDR1 SNHLY and CDR2 FYNNEI come from the germline V gene. V lost 6 bases, J lost 2 bases, and 14 bases lay in between. CDR3 length equals 14 residues. In DNA form, the CDR3 reads TGTGCCAGCAGATACAGGCCGGTCACCTACGAGCAGTACTTC. Translating it yields CASRYRPVTYEQYF.

The J gene is TRBJ2-5, the V gene TRBV10-3, with a possible D match to TRBD2 (6 bases). V lost 2 bases to trimming and J lost 10 bases, with 17 bases between them. The CDR3 sequence is 14 residues long. Per germline, CDR1 ENHRY and CDR2 SYGVKD. DNA for the CDR3: TGTGCCATCAGTGAGACAAACCCTAGCGCCAACCAGTACTTC. It specifies CAISETNPSANQYF.

The rearrangement uses TRBV30 and TRBJ2-3; no reliable D call. Germline CDR1 reads GTSNPN; CDR2 reads SVGIG (reference sequence). The CDR3 runs 14 residues. The germline V and J ends were trimmed by 0 bases and 2 bases, with 9 bases remaining between them. The CDR3 bases are TGTGCCTGGAGTGTCTCTAGAGTCACAGATACGCAGTATTTT. Translating it yields CAWSVSRVTDTQYF.

This clone was found a few times. V is TRBV6-5 and J is TRBJ2-7; D possibly uses TRBD1 or TRBD2 (5 bases each). There are 14 residues in the CDR3. V was trimmed by 7 bases and J by 1 base, leaving 14 bases between them. CDR1 is MNHEY, CDR2 SVGAGI, per germline. The CDR3 DNA follows: TGTGCCAGCATTTCTACCGGGACGTCCTACGAGCAGTACTTC. Encoded protein: CASISTGTSYEQYF.

This chain joins TRBV4-1 and TRBJ2-5, with D perhaps TRBD2 (7 bases). Trimming pared 1 base from V and 2 bases from J, leaving 11 bases between. The germline gives CDR1 MGHRA, CDR2 YSYEKL. The CDR3 spans 15 residues. The CDR3 bases are TGCGCCAGCAGCCAAGTCGGGGGGCGGCAAGAGACCCAGTACTTC. It specifies CASSQVGGRQETQYF.

J is TRBJ2-3 and V is TRBV25-1, with a possible D match to TRBD1 (6 bases). With 4 bases removed from V and 4 bases from J, the gap between germline ends came to 15 bases. The CDR3 loop spans 15 amino acids. CDR1 and CDR2 from the germline V gene are MGHDK and SYGVNS. Here the CDR3 DNA reads TGTGCCAGCAGTGGGCTAGCAGAGGGGGCAGATACGCAGTATTTT. Translated: CASSGLAEGADTQYF.

The J gene is TRBJ2-1, the V gene TRBV6-4; weak D call: TRBD1 (5 bases). From germline, CDR1 is MRHNA and CDR2 SNTAGT. Trimming left V 2 bases short and J 5 bases short, with 13 bases between. The length of the CDR3 is 15 residues. CDR3 in DNA: TGTGCCAGCAGTGACCTAAGGGGCAGTAACAATGAGCAGTTCTTC. It codes for CASSDLRGSNNEQFF.

The chain is built from TRBV4-1 and TRBJ2-5; D is perhaps TRBD2 (6 bases). Germline CDR1 MGHRA, CDR2 YSYEKL. The CDR3 consists of 14 residues. V lost 1 base and J 3 bases, leaving 9 bases between the germline ends. In DNA, the CDR3 is TGCGCCAGCAGCCAAGGGAGGGGCGAAGAGACCCAGTACTTC. Amino acids: CASSQGRGEETQYF.

The chain links TRBV7-6 to TRBJ2-7, with D uncertain. The length of the CDR3 is 12 residues. Per germline, CDR1 SGHVS and CDR2 FNYEAQ. V was pared by 5 bases and J by 3 bases, with 8 bases between. CDR3 sequence: CASSDDIYEQYF. Here the CDR3 DNA reads TGTGCCAGCAGCGACGACATCTACGAGCAGTACTTC.

The rearrangement joins TRBV7-2 to TRBJ2-7, with TRBD2 identical over 11 bases. The CDR3 has 15 residues. The trim removed 2 bases at V and 2 bases at J, leaving 2 bases unmatched. CDR1 is SGHTA and CDR2 is FQGNSA in the germline V gene. In DNA form, the CDR3 reads TGTGCCAGCAGCTTAACTAGCGGGAGTACCTACGAGCAGTACTTC. Its translation is CASSLTSGSTYEQYF.

The chain is built from TRBV28 and TRBJ2-1; 7 nucleotides align to TRBD2. V dropped 4 bases and J dropped 15; count of bases not matched to a gene: 12. Germline V gives CDR1 MDHEN, CDR2 SYDVKM. The CDR3 sequence is 13 residues long. The CDR3 protein is CASSSTRDYRPFF. DNA of the CDR3: TGTGCCAGCAGTTCAACAAGGGACTACAGGCCGTTCTTC. Supplemented by reference TRBV28 and TRBJ2-1, the full variable domain reads DVKVTQSSRYLVKRTGEKVFLECVQDMDHENMFWYRQDPGLGLRLIYFSYDVKMKEKGDIPEGYSVSREKKERFSLILESASTNQTSMYLCASSSTRDYRPFFGPGTRLTVL.

The gene calls are TRBV9 and TRBJ2-1; D perhaps matches TRBD2 (6 bases). Germline V gene sequence: CDR1 SGDLS, CDR2 YYNGEE. With 3 bases removed from V and 0 bases from J, the gap between germline ends came to 10 bases. There are 15 residues in the CDR3. CDR3 sequence reads: CASSAVGGSYNEQFF. The CDR3 DNA reads TGTGCCAGCAGCGCCGTCGGGGGCTCCTACAATGAGCAGTTCTTC.

There are a few counts of this clone. The gene calls are TRBV18 and TRBJ2-7, with 8 bases lining up with TRBD2. Germline CDR1 KGHSH, CDR2 LQKENI. V was pared by 3 bases and J by 4 bases, with 5 bases of the junction left unmatched. This CDR3 is 14 amino acids long. CDR3 sequence (DNA): TGTGCCAGCTCACCCGGGGGGGGTCCGTACGAGCAGTACTTC. It is translated as CASSPGGGPYEQYF.

V usage is TRBV5-4 and J usage is TRBJ2-3, with 8 bases identical to TRBD2. The CDR3 runs 15 residues. The germline V gene has CDR1 SGHNT and CDR2 YYREEE (reference sequence). J lost 4 bases, V lost 3 bases, and 7 bases had no gene match. The CDR3, as DNA: TGTGCCAGCAGCTCAAAGCGGGAGAAAGCAGATACGCAGTATTTT. This translates into CASSSKREKADTQYF. Full variable domain (remainder filled in from reference TRBV5-4 and TRBJ2-3): ETGVTQSPTHLIKTRGQQVTLRCSSQSGHNTVSWYQQALGQGPQFIFQYYREEENGRGNFPPRFSGLQFPNYSSELNVNALELDDSALYLCASSSKREKADTQYFGPGTRLTVL.

This sequence joins TRBV1 and TRBJ1-3; the D call TRBD1 from the table was never checked on the DNA. TRBV1 is termed a pseudogene. There are 14 residues in the CDR3. The DNA of the CDR3 is TGCACCAGCAGCTCTCAGGGGGCTGGAAACACCATATATTTT. This codes for CTSSSQGAGNTIYF.

In this sample, this clone turned up a few times. V is TRBV28 and J is TRBJ1-2, with no clear D. With 6 bases removed from V and 0 bases from J, the gap between germline ends came to 8 bases. Germline CDR1 MDHEN, CDR2 SYDVKM. This CDR3 is built from 13 residues. Here the CDR3 reads CASSLYPNYGYTF. The DNA for the CDR3 is TGTGCCAGCAGCCTATATCCTAACTATGGCTACACCTTC.

The sample holds a few counts of this clone. The chain uses TRBV5-5 and TRBJ1-2, with no clear D. This CDR3 region has 13 residues. The V end was cut by 5 bases, the J end by 1 base, with 9 bases between. Germline CDR1 is SGHKS and CDR2 is YYEKEE (reference sequence). CDR3 nucleotides: TGTGCCAGCAGACTGGCGTTTAACTATGGCTACACCTTC. It specifies CASRLAFNYGYTF.

This chain connects TRBV5-1 to TRBJ1-3; D is possibly TRBD1 (5 bases). The CDR3 is 15 residues long. CDR1 SGHRS and CDR2 YFSETQ come from the germline V gene. V was shortened by 0 bases and J by 2 bases, with 9 bases between the two germline ends. In DNA form, the CDR3 reads TGCGCCAGCAGCTTGGGAGGGGCCCCTGGAAACACCATATATTTT. This encodes CASSLGGAPGNTIYF.

The chain is built from TRBV28 and TRBJ1-4; 7 bases line up with TRBD1. The V gene's germline CDR1 is MDHEN and CDR2 SYDVKM. The V segment lost 6 bases and the J segment 6 bases; nucleotides outside the gene matches: 13. The length of the CDR3 is 16 residues. The CDR3, as DNA: TGTGCCAGCAGGCCCAGGGGGGGTAGGGGAGATGAAAAACTGTTTTTT. This translates into CASRPRGGRGDEKLFF.

The rearrangement uses TRBV5-1 and TRBJ2-2; the D gene is possibly TRBD2 (5 bases). CDR1 is SGHRS and CDR2 is YFSETQ in the germline V gene. Trimming shortened V by 4 bases and J by 1 base, and 8 bases separated the two germline ends. CDR3 size: 14 residues. The CDR3 reads CASSDSVNTGELFF. CDR3 nucleotide sequence: TGCGCCAGCAGCGATAGCGTGAACACCGGGGAGCTGTTTTTT.

The chain carries TRBV10-2 and TRBJ1-1; D unresolved. The CDR3 length is 14 residues. Germline V gene lookup returns CDR1 WSHSY and CDR2 SAAADI. V lost 3 bases and J lost 0, with 8 bases in between. The CDR3 DNA is TGCGCCAGCAGTGATTCCCCCGTGAACACTGAAGCTTTCTTT. Its translation: CASSDSPVNTEAFF.

The V and J genes are TRBV7-9 and TRBJ1-3; tentatively, D is TRBD1 (6 bases). Trimming shortened V by 4 bases and J by 1 base, and 14 bases separated the two germline ends. Germline V lookup: CDR1 SEHNR, CDR2 FQNEAQ (reference sequence). The CDR3 has 16 residues. CDR3 sequence reads: CASSSGAPYSGNTIYF. The CDR3 nucleotides are TGTGCCAGCAGCTCGGGGGCCCCTTATTCTGGAAACACCATATATTTT.

This clone was seen once. This chain connects TRBV2 to TRBJ2-1; tentatively, D is TRBD2 (7 bases). The V gene's germline CDR1 is SNHLY and CDR2 FYNNEI. Trimming took off 11 bases at V and 8 bases at J, with 16 bases between the two ends. The CDR3 is made up of 12 amino acids. In nucleotides, the CDR3 is TGTGCCTCCCGGGGGGCCAAGGATGAGCAGTTCTTC. It encodes CASRGAKDEQFF.

This sequence joins TRBV11-1 and TRBJ2-6; D gene ambiguous. The ends were cut back, 0 bases at V and 3 bases at J, with 0 bases in the middle. This CDR3 is built from 13 residues. Per the germline V gene, CDR1 is SGHAT and CDR2 is FQDESV (reference sequence). CDR3 amino acids: CASSLAGANVLTF. The CDR3 DNA follows: TGTGCCAGCAGCTTAGCTGGGGCCAACGTCCTGACTTTC. Drawing the rest from reference TRBV11-1 and TRBJ2-6, the complete variable domain is EAEVAQSPRYKITEKSQAVAFWCDPISGHATLYWYRQILGQGPELLVQFQDESVVDDSQLPKDRFSAERLKGVDSTLKIQPAELGDSAMYLCASSLAGANVLTFGAGSRLTVL.

The CDR3 spells CSVDLAGETQYF. The DNA of the CDR3 is TGCAGCGTTGACCTAGCGGGGGAGACCCAGTACTTC. The rearrangement links TRBV29-1 to TRBJ2-5, with 9 bases aligning to TRBD2. The CDR3 runs to 12 residues. V gave up 3 bases and J gave up 5 bases; unmatched junction bases: 1. Germline V gene data show CDR1 as SQVTM and CDR2 as ANQGSEA.